These 18 T cell receptor beta chains were all obtained from the same sample, sequenced in a study of identical twins. TCRdb reprocessed the 5' RACE reads via MiXCR and lists one record per CDR3 protein. The sample includes 640,000 or so distinct CDR3 sequences, less than 7% of them seen just once. Sequenced: naive T cells sorted from blood. Receptors were obtained from a man between 18 and 29 years old in good health.

This clonotype was detected a few times. The chain links TRBV20-1 to TRBJ2-1; D gene unclear. Trimming pared 3 bases from V and 8 bases from J, leaving 5 bases between. The germline V gene encodes CDR1 DFQATT and CDR2 SNEGSKA (reference sequence). The CDR3 is 10 residues long. CDR3 residues: CSAREHEQFF. DNA of the CDR3: TGCAGTGCTAGGGAACATGAGCAGTTCTTC.

This clonotype was seen a few times. This chain joins TRBV20-1 and TRBJ2-4; D not certain. The germline V gene encodes CDR1 DFQATT and CDR2 SNEGSKA (reference sequence). The CDR3 is 13 residues long. Trimming cost V 1 base and J 2 bases, with 6 bases left between them. The CDR3: CSARVLPKNIQYF. For the CDR3, the DNA is TGCAGTGCTAGAGTTCTCCCCAAAAACATTCAGTACTTC.

This clonotype occurred many times. The chain is built from TRBV29-1 and TRBJ2-1; the D is unclear. This CDR3 has 13 residues. The V end was cut by 3 bases, the J end by 8 bases, with 14 bases between. Germline V gene data show CDR1 as SQVTM and CDR2 as ANQGSEA. For the CDR3, the DNA is TGCAGCGTTGATAGGCTTACCTGGGATGAGCAGTTCTTC. Encoded protein: CSVDRLTWDEQFF.

This clonotype was detected many times. This rearrangement joins TRBV10-3 to TRBJ2-7; D is possibly TRBD1 or TRBD2 (5 bases each). Germline CDR1 is ENHRY and CDR2 is SYGVKD. This CDR3 region has 14 residues. V lost 6 bases and J 2 bases, leaving 14 bases between the germline ends. The CDR3 DNA follows: TGTGCCATCAGCGGGACGGACCAGCCCTACGAGCAGTACTTC. Translated: CAISGTDQPYEQYF.

There are many counts of this clonotype. V is TRBV27 and J is TRBJ2-3; D gene ambiguous. The ends were cut back, 7 bases at V and 3 bases at J, with 14 bases in the middle. CDR1 MNHEY and CDR2 SMNVEV come from the germline V gene (reference sequence). The CDR3 sequence is 14 residues long. CDR3 bases: TGTGCCAGCACCTTGTCGGGCCTGACAGATACGCAGTATTTT. Its protein product is CASTLSGLTDTQYF.

The chain carries TRBV6-2 or TRBV6-3 and TRBJ1-2; 11 nucleotides match TRBD1. J gave up 3 bases and V 10 bases, and 4 bases lay outside the gene matches. The CDR3 contains 13 residues. The V gene's germline CDR1 is MNHEY and CDR2 SVGEGT. This CDR3 reads CATQGQGDYGYTF. The CDR3 coding sequence is TGTGCCACCCAGGGACAGGGGGACTATGGCTACACCTTC.

The table lists this clonotype with many counts. The V gene is TRBV5-1, the J gene TRBJ1-2; 9 bases match TRBD1. Germline V gene sequence: CDR1 SGHRS, CDR2 YFSETQ. This CDR3 comprises 16 residues. V was pared by 3 bases and J by 7 bases, with 13 bases of the junction left unmatched. This CDR3 is CASSSTGRTGAGGYTF. DNA for the CDR3: TGCGCCAGCAGCTCGACCGGACGGACAGGGGCCGGTGGCTACACCTTC.

This clonotype was picked up one time. The chain has TRBV29-1 and TRBJ2-7; D unresolved. The CDR3 has 11 amino acids. Germline V lookup: CDR1 SQVTM, CDR2 ANQGSEA. V dropped 6 bases and J dropped 6 bases, with 12 bases sitting between them. CDR3 protein: CSVLRESEQYF. The CDR3 nucleotides are TGCAGCGTGCTTAGGGAAAGCGAGCAGTACTTC.

This clonotype was detected only a few times. The V call is TRBV4-1, the J call TRBJ1-3; D is unresolved. V lost 1 base and J lost 8, with 15 bases in between. CDR3 length: 15 residues. Germline CDR1 and CDR2: MGHRA and YSYEKL. The CDR3 is CASSQGLRTWDTIYF. The CDR3, as DNA: TGCGCCAGCAGCCAAGGCCTGCGGACTTGGGACACCATATATTTT.

The chain uses TRBV20-1 and TRBJ2-3; TRBD2 matches at 9 bases. The germline gives CDR1 DFQATT, CDR2 SNEGSKA (reference sequence). J was trimmed by 1 base and V by 3 bases; bases with no gene match: 2. The CDR3 sequence is 14 residues long. The CDR3 nucleotides read TGCAGTGCTAGGAGGACTAGCGGCACAGATACGCAGTATTTT. It specifies CSARRTSGTDTQYF.

The J gene is TRBJ2-4, the V gene TRBV4-3; tentatively, D is TRBD1 (6 bases). Germline CDR1 and CDR2: LGHNA and YSLEER. Trimming stripped 1 base from V and 4 bases from J, with 11 bases between. The CDR3 loop spans 15 amino acids. The CDR3: CASSQGVGGKNIQYF. CDR3 coding DNA: TGCGCCAGCAGCCAAGGGGTAGGGGGTAAAAACATTCAGTACTTC.

Ten or more counts support this clonotype. CDR3 nucleotide sequence: TGTGCCAGCAGTGGAAAGGGACATCCTGAAGCTTTCTTT. It codes for CASSGKGHPEAFF. V gene TRBV27 combines with J gene TRBJ1-1; a possible D gene is TRBD1 (6 bases). The V gene lost 5 bases and the J gene lost 6 bases, with 13 bases spanning the gap. Germline V CDR1 and CDR2: MNHEY, SMNVEV (reference sequence). The CDR3 is 13 amino acids.

At least ten counts were recorded for this clonotype. The genes are TRBV11-1 and TRBJ2-3; D is perhaps TRBD1 (5 bases). V was trimmed by 1 base and J by 0 bases, leaving 17 bases between them. The CDR3 is made up of 18 amino acids. CDR1 is SGHAT and CDR2 is FQDESV in the germline V gene (reference sequence). CDR3 bases: TGTGCCAGCAGCTTAGGGCCCTGGGGCCCCGAAAGCACAGATACGCAGTATTTT. This codes for CASSLGPWGPESTDTQYF. The complete variable domain, with remaining parts taken from reference TRBV11-1 and TRBJ2-3, reads EAEVAQSPRYKITEKSQAVAFWCDPISGHATLYWYRQILGQGPELLVQFQDESVVDDSQLPKDRFSAERLKGVDSTLKIQPAELGDSAMYLCASSLGPWGPESTDTQYFGPGTRLTVL.

This clonotype was observed at least ten times. This chain joins TRBV20-1 and TRBJ2-2, with 11 bases aligning to TRBD2. V dropped 1 base and J dropped 5; count of bases not matched to a gene: 9. The CDR3 covers 17 residues. Looked up from germline, CDR1 is DFQATT and CDR2 is SNEGSKA (reference sequence). The CDR3 DNA follows: TGCAGTGCTAGAGCGTTTGGGGGACTAGCGGTGACCGGGGAGCTGTTTTTT. It codes for CSARAFGGLAVTGELFF.

This clonotype was seen many times. The chain employs TRBV28 and TRBJ2-5, with TRBD1 identical over 9 bases. Per germline, CDR1 MDHEN and CDR2 SYDVKM. This CDR3 comprises 15 residues. V lost 4 bases and J lost 5; bases outside the gene matches: 8. The CDR3 loop is CASSSLDRGWETQYF. CDR3 DNA: TGTGCCAGCAGTTCCTTGGACAGGGGTTGGGAGACCCAGTACTTC. Drawing the rest from reference TRBV28 and TRBJ2-5, the complete variable domain is DVKVTQSSRYLVKRTGEKVFLECVQDMDHENMFWYRQDPGLGLRLIYFSYDVKMKEKGDIPEGYSVSREKKERFSLILESASTNQTSMYLCASSSLDRGWETQYFGPGTRLLVL.

In this sample, this clonotype turned up once. CDR3 sequence (DNA): TGTGCCAGCAGCTTCAGGGACAGGGGAGACTACGAGCAGTACGTC. It is translated as CASSFRDRGDYEQYV. The V gene is TRBV5-5, the J gene TRBJ2-7; 10 bases map to TRBD1. J was trimmed by 3 bases and V by 2 bases; bases with no gene match: 5. CDR3 length: 15 amino acids. Per germline, CDR1 SGHKS and CDR2 YYEKEE (reference sequence).

V usage is TRBV6-1 and J usage is TRBJ1-2; D is possibly TRBD1 (5 bases). Trimming pared 6 bases from V and 4 bases from J, leaving 12 bases between. Germline assignment: CDR1 MNHNS and CDR2 SASEGT. The CDR3 runs 13 residues. CDR3 in amino acids: CASRGEKGYGYTF. DNA of the CDR3: TGTGCCAGCAGGGGGGAGAAGGGCTATGGCTACACCTTC.

This clonotype has more than one count but fewer than ten. V usage is TRBV29-1 and J usage is TRBJ2-5; maybe TRBD2 (6 bases). This CDR3 contains 13 residues. Between the trimmed V and J ends, which lost 5 bases and 5 bases, there was a span of 15 bases. Germline-derived CDR1 and CDR2 are SQVTM and ANQGSEA. This CDR3 reads CSVFRGMGETQYF. Here the CDR3 DNA reads TGCAGCGTTTTCCGGGGGATGGGCGAGACCCAGTACTTC.